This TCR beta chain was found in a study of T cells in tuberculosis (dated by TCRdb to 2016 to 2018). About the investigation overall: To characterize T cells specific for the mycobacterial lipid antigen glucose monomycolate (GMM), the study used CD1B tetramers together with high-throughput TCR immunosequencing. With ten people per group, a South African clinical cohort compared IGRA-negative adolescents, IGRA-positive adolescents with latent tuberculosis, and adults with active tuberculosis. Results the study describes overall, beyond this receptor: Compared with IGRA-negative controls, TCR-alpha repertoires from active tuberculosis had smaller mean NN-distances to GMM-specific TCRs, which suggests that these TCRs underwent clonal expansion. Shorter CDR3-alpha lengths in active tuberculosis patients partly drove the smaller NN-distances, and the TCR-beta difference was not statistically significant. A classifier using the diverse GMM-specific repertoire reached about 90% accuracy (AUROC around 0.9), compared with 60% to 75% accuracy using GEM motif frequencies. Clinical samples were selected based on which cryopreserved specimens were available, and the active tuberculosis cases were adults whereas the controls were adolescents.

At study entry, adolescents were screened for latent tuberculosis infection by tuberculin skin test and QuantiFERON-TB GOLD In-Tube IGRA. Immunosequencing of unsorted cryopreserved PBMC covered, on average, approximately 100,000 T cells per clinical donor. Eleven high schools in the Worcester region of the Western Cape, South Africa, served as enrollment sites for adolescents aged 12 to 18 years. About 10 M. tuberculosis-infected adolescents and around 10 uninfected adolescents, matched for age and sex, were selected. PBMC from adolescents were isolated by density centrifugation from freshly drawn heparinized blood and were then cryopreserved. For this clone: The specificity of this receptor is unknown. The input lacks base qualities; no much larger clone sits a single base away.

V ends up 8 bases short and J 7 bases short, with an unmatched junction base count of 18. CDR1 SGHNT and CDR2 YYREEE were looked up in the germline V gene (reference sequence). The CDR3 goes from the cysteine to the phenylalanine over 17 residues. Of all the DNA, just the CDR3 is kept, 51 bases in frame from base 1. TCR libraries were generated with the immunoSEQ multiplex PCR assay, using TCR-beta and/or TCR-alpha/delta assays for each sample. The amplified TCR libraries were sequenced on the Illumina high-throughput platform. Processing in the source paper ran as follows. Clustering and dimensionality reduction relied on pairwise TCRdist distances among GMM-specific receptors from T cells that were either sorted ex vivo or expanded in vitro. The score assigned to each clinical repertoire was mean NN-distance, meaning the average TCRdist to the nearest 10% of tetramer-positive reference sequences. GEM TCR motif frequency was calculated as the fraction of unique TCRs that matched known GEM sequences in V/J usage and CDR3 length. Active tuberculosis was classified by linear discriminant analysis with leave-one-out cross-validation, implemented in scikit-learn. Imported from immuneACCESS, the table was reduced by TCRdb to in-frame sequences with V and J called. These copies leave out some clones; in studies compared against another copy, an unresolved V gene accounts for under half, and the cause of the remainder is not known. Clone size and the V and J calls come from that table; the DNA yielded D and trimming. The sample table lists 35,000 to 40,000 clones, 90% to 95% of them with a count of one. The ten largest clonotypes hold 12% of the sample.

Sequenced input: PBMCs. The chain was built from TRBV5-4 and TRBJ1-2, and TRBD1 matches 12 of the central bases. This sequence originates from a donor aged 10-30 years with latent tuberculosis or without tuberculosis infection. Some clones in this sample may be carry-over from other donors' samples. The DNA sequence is TGTGCCAGTAGCGCAACCCGGGACAGGGGGCGGTTAGGTGGCTACACCTTC. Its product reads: CASSATRDRGRLGGYTF.